This T cell receptor (beta chain) was profiled in a study of blood T cells in healthy people across ages. Study-wide results and limits: Without sorted subsets, naive and antigen-experienced compartments could not be conclusively compared.

There were at least 6 micrograms of total RNA extracted from every sample. Primed by a sample-barcoded 5' primer and a J-beta primer mix, a second PCR proceeded for about 6 to 12 cycles. TCRdb re-called the 5' RACE reads with MiXCR, one entry per CDR3 protein. The sample has 600,000 to 900,000 distinct CDR3 sequences; more than 25% are singletons. CDR3 length: 17 amino acids. Germline V gene data show CDR1 as SQVTM and CDR2 as ANQGSEA. The ends were cut back, 7 bases at V and 0 bases at J, with 22 bases in the middle. This clonotype has a handful of counts. Its specificity is not known. The sample also formed part of further work on T cells of mothers and their children.

The chain links TRBV29-1 to TRBJ2-4; weak D call: TRBD1 (5 bases). The specimen sequenced was blood. This receptor was obtained from a boy younger than 18 in good health. The DNA of the CDR3 is TGCAGCGCCGAACCTAGACAGTTTATACTAGCCAAAAACATTCAGTACTTC. Translated: CSAEPRQFILAKNIQYF.